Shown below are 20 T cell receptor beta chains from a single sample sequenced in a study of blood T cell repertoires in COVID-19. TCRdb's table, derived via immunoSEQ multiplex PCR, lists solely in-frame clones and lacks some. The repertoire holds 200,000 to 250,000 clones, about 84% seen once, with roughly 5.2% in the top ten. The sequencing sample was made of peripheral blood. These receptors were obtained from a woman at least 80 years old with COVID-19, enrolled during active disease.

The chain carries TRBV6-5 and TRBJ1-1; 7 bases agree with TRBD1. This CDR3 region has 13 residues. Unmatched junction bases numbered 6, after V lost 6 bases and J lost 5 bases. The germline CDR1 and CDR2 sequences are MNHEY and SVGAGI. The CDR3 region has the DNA TGTGCCAGCAGACAGGGGATGCAAACTGAAGCTTTCTTT. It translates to CASRQGMQTEAFF.

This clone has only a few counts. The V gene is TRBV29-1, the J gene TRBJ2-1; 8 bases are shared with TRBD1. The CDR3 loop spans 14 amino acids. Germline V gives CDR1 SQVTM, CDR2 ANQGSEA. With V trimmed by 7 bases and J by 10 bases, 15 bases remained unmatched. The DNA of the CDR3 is TGCAGCGCTGCCCGGGACAGGCCTCCGGGGGAGCAGTTCTTC. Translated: CSAARDRPPGEQFF.

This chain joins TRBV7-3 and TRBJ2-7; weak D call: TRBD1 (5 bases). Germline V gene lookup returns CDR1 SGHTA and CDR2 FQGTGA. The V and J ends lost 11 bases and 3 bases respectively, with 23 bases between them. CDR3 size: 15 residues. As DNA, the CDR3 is TGTGCCTGCCTAATACAGGACGGGCCAAACTACGAGCAGTACTTC. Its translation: CACLIQDGPNYEQYF.

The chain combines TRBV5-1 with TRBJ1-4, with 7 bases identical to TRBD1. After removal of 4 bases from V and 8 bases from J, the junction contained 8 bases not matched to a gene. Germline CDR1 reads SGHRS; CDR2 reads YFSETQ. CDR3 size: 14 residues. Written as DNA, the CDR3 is TGCGCCAGCAGCCTTCAGGGGGTTAAAGAAAAACTGTTTTTT. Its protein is CASSLQGVKEKLFF.

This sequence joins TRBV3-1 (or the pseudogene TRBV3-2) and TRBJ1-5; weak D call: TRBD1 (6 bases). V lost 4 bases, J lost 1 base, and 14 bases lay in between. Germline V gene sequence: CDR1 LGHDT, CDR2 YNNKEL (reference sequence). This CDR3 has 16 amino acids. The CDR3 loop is CASSRGGLGSNQPQHF. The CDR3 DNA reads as TGTGCCAGCAGCCGGGGGGGGCTAGGAAGCAATCAGCCCCAGCATTTT.

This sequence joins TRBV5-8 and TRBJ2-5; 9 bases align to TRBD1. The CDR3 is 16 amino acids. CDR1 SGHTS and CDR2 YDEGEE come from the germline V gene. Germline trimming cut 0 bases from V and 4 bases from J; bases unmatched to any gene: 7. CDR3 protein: CASSLAAGQGGETQYF. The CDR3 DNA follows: TGTGCCAGCAGCTTGGCCGCGGGACAGGGTGGAGAGACCCAGTACTTC.

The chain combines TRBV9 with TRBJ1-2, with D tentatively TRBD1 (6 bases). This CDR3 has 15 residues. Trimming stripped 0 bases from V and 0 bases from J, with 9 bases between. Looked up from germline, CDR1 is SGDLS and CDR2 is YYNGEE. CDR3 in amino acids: CASSVGAGANYGYTF. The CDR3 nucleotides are TGTGCCAGCAGCGTAGGGGCAGGGGCTAACTATGGCTACACCTTC.

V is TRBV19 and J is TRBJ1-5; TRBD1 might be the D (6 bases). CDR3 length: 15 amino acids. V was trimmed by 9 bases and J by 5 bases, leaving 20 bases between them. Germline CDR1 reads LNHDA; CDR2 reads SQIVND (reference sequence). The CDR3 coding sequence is TGTGCCAGCCAAAGTCCGGGGGGCGCGTATCAGCCCCAGCATTTT. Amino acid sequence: CASQSPGGAYQPQHF.

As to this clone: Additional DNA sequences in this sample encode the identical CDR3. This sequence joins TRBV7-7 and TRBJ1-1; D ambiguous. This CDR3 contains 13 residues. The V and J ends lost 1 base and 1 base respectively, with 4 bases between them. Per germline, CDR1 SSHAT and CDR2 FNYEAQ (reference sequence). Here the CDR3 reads CASSLDRNTEAFF. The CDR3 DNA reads TGTGCCAGCAGCTTAGACAGGAACACTGAAGCTTTCTTT. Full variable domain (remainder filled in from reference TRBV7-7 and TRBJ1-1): GAGVSQSPRYKVTKRGQDVTLRCDPISSHATLYWYQQALGQGPEFLTYFNYEAQPDKSGLPSDRFSAERPEGSISTLTIQRTEQRDSAMYRCASSLDRNTEAFFGQGTRLTVV.

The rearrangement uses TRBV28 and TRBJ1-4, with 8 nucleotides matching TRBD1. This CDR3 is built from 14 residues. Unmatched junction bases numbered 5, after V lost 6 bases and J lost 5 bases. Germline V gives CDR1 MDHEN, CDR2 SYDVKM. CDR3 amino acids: CASSLRGPNEKLFF. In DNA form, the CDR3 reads TGTGCCAGCAGCCTCAGGGGGCCCAATGAAAAACTGTTTTTT.

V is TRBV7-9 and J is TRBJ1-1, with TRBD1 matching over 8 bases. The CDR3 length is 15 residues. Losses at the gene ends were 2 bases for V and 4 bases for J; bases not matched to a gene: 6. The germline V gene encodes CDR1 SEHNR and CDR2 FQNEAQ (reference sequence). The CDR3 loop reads CASSLPTGASTEAFF. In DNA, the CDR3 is TGTGCCAGCAGCTTACCGACAGGGGCCTCCACTGAAGCTTTCTTT.

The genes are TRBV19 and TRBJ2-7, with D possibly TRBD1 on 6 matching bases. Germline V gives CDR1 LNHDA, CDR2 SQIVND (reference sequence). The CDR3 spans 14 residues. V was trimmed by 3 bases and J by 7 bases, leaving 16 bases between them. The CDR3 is CASSIRDNSKEQYF. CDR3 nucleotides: TGTGCCAGTAGTATTAGGGACAACAGTAAAGAGCAGTACTTC.

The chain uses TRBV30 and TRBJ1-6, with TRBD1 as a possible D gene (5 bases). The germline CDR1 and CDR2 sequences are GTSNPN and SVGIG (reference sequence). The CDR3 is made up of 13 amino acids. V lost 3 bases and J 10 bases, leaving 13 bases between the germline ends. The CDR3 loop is CAWRAQGSSPLHF. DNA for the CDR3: TGTGCCTGGAGAGCGCAGGGTTCGTCACCCCTCCACTTT.

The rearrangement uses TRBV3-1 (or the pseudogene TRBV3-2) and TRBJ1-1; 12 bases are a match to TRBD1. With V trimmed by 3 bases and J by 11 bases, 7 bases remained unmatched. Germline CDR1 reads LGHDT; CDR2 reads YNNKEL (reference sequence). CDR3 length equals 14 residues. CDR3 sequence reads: CASSQPGQGAPAFF. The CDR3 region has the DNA TGTGCCAGCAGCCAGCCGGGACAGGGGGCGCCGGCTTTCTTT.

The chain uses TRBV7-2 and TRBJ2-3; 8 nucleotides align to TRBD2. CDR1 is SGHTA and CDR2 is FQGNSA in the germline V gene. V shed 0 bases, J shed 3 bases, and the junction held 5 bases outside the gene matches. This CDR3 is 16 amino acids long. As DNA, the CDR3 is TGTGCCAGCAGCTTAGCGCGGGGGGTTGGTACAGATACGCAGTATTTT. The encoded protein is CASSLARGVGTDTQYF.

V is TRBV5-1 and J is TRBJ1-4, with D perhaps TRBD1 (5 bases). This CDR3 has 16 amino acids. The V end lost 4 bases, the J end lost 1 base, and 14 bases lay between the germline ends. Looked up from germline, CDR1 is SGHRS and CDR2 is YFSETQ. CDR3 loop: CASSPSLTVTNEKLFF. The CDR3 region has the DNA TGCGCCAGCAGCCCGAGCCTGACAGTAACTAATGAAAAACTGTTTTTT.

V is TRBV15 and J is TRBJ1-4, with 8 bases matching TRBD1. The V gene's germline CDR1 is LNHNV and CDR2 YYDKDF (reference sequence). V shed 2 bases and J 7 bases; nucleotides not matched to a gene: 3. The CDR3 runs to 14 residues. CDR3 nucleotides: TGTGCCACCAGCAGATCGACAGGGGTTGAAAAACTGTTTTTT. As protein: CATSRSTGVEKLFF. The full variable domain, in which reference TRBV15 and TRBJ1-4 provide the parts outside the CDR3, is DAMVIQNPRYQVTQFGKPVTLSCSQTLNHNVMYWYQQKSSQAPKLLFHYYDKDFNNEADTPDNFQSRRPNTSFCFLDIRSPGLGDTAMYLCATSRSTGVEKLFFGSGTQLSVL.

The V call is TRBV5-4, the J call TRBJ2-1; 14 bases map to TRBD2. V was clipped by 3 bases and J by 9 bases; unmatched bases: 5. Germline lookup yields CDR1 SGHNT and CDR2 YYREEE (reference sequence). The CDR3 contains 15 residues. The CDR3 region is CASSSPGLAGVEQFF. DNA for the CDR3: TGTGCCAGCAGCTCACCGGGACTAGCGGGGGTTGAGCAGTTCTTC.

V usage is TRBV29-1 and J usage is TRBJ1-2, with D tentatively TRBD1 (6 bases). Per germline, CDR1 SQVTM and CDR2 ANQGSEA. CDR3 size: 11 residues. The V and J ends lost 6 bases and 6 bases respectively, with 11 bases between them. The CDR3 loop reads CSVVGGDGYTF. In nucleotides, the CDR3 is TGCAGCGTCGTAGGGGGGGATGGCTACACCTTC.

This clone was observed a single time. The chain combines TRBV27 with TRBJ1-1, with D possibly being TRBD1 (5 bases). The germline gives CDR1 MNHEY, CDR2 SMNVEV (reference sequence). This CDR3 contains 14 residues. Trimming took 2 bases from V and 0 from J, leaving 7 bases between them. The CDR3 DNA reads TGTGCCAGCAGTTTAAACAGGTTGAACACTGAAGCTTTCTTT. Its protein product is CASSLNRLNTEAFF.